These 20 T cell receptor beta chains were sequenced from one sample in a study of shared clonotypes between healthy human individuals. Naive CD8 cells, CD45RO-negative and positively selected for CCR7, excluded terminally differentiated effector memory CD45RA+ cells. Sequencing was performed with immunoSEQ multiplex PCR; in TCRdb, only in-frame clones are kept and a portion is missing. The sample carries around 1.9 million clones, 93% recorded once. The sequenced sample was naive CD8+ T cells from PBMCs. These receptors originate from a man between 18 and 35 years old in good health. Some clones in this sample may be carry-over from other donors' samples.

The V call is TRBV5-1, the J call TRBJ1-2, with 8 bases aligning to TRBD1. Trimming took 4 bases from V and 2 from J; bases not matched to a gene: 4. The CDR3 length is 14 residues. Germline V gene data show CDR1 as SGHRS and CDR2 as YFSETQ. CDR3 bases: TGCGCCAGCAGCGGACGGGACAGGAACTATGGCTACACCTTC. It translates to CASSGRDRNYGYTF.

The V and J genes are TRBV5-1 and TRBJ2-1; 7 nucleotides match TRBD1. The CDR3 length is 15 residues. The V segment lost 0 bases and the J segment 1 base; nucleotides outside the gene matches: 1. Germline V gene sequence: CDR1 SGHRS, CDR2 YFSETQ. Here the CDR3 DNA reads TGCGCCAGCAGCTTGGAGGACAGGTCCTACAATGAGCAGTTCTTC. As protein: CASSLEDRSYNEQFF.

The chain joins TRBV27 to TRBJ2-3; unclear D gene. This CDR3 contains 14 residues. Per germline, CDR1 MNHEY and CDR2 SMNVEV (reference sequence). V lost 2 bases and J 0 bases, leaving 6 bases between the germline ends. The CDR3 DNA follows: TGTGCCAGCAGTTTAGATGTGAGCACAGATACGCAGTATTTT. Protein sequence: CASSLDVSTDTQYF.

This rearrangement joins TRBV27 to TRBJ1-4, with 7 nucleotides matching TRBD1. Germline CDR1 MNHEY, CDR2 SMNVEV (reference sequence). The CDR3 contains 13 residues. Germline trimming cut 0 bases from V and 14 bases from J; bases unmatched to any gene: 6. The CDR3 nucleotides read TGTGCCAGCAGTTTATCCAGGACAGGAGGTCTGTTTTTT. This codes for CASSLSRTGGLFF.

The V gene is TRBV7-9, the J gene TRBJ2-3, with 9 bases lining up with TRBD1. Germline V gene lookup returns CDR1 SEHNR and CDR2 FQNEAQ (reference sequence). The trim removed 11 bases at V and 1 base at J, leaving 10 bases unmatched. The CDR3 runs 15 residues. CDR3 region: CAVDFNRGRTDTQYF. Written as DNA, the CDR3 is TGTGCCGTAGATTTCAACAGGGGGCGCACAGATACGCAGTATTTT.

This sequence joins TRBV25-1 and TRBJ1-4, with no clear D. V was pared by 8 bases and J by 0 bases, with 10 bases between. This CDR3 spans 14 amino acids. The V gene's germline CDR1 is MGHDK and CDR2 SYGVNS. The CDR3 loop reads CASSVPATNEKLFF. DNA of the CDR3: TGTGCCAGCTCAGTTCCGGCAACTAATGAAAAACTGTTTTTT.

The V call is TRBV27, the J call TRBJ2-3; maybe TRBD1 (6 bases). The ends were cut back, 1 base at V and 0 bases at J, with 11 bases in the middle. The CDR3 is made up of 16 amino acids. The V gene's germline CDR1 is MNHEY and CDR2 SMNVEV (reference sequence). In DNA, the CDR3 is TGTGCCAGCAGTTTATTTTCGGACAGTAGCACAGATACGCAGTATTTT. It yields the protein CASSLFSDSSTDTQYF.

This chain connects TRBV11-1 to TRBJ1-1, with D possibly being TRBD1 (5 bases). Trimming removed 3 bases from V and 9 bases from J, with 14 bases in between. CDR1 and CDR2 (germline): SGHAT, FQDESV (reference sequence). This CDR3 region has 13 residues. DNA for the CDR3: TGTGCCAGCAGCTTCGGTCAGGGAGGTAAAGCTTTCTTT. It is translated as CASSFGQGGKAFF.

V and J are TRBV2 and TRBJ2-7, with TRBD1 matching over 9 bases. The V gene end was trimmed by 4 bases and the J gene end by 4 bases; junction bases not matched to a gene: 8. This CDR3 contains 15 residues. Germline V lookup: CDR1 SNHLY, CDR2 FYNNEI. This CDR3 is CASSVGTGSLYEQYF. The CDR3 nucleotides are TGTGCCAGCAGTGTTGGGACAGGGTCACTGTACGAGCAGTACTTC.

This clone was observed a single time. This sample also contains other DNA sequences that code for the same CDR3. The V gene is TRBV27, the J gene TRBJ2-2; D is unresolved. V was pared by 6 bases and J by 0 bases, with 5 bases between. Germline CDR1 MNHEY, CDR2 SMNVEV (reference sequence). CDR3 length: 13 residues. The DNA of the CDR3 is TGTGCCAGCAGCCCGGCGAACACCGGGGAGCTGTTTTTT. Translating it yields CASSPANTGELFF.

The CDR3 region is CASSHFSGRYDEQYF. CDR3 bases: TGCGCCAGCAGCCATTTTAGCGGGAGATACGACGAGCAGTACTTC. The chain combines TRBV4-1 with TRBJ2-7; 9 bases fit TRBD2. This CDR3 is 15 amino acids long. Trimming cost V 3 bases and J 5 bases; bases outside gene matches: 8. Germline assignment: CDR1 MGHRA and CDR2 YSYEKL.

The chain combines TRBV6-5 with TRBJ2-7; 11 bases line up with TRBD2. Germline CDR1 reads MNHEY; CDR2 reads SVGAGI. The CDR3 sequence is 15 residues long. Trimming took 5 bases from V and 4 from J; bases not matched to a gene: 7. The CDR3 DNA reads TGTGCCAGCAGTGGTAGCGGGAGGGTAGTTTACGAGCAGTACTTC. Encoded protein: CASSGSGRVVYEQYF.

The genes are TRBV6-5 and TRBJ2-5, with a possible D match to TRBD2 (5 bases). The CDR3 has 15 amino acids. Looked up from germline, CDR1 is MNHEY and CDR2 is SVGAGI. V dropped 6 bases and J dropped 0 bases, with 14 bases sitting between them. As DNA, the CDR3 is TGTGCCAGCAGCGAAACCCTTAGCGACCAAGAGACCCAGTACTTC. This encodes CASSETLSDQETQYF.

This clone has only one observation. The rearrangement uses TRBV27 and TRBJ2-1; D is uncertain. V dropped 3 bases and J dropped 6 bases, with 12 bases sitting between them. Germline CDR1 is MNHEY and CDR2 is SMNVEV (reference sequence). This CDR3 has 14 residues. The CDR3 DNA reads TGTGCCAGCAGTTTGGACCGGGCTTCCAATGAGCAGTTCTTC. Its protein is CASSLDRASNEQFF.

This sequence joins TRBV4-1 and TRBJ2-2, with D perhaps being TRBD1 or TRBD2 (5 bases each). This CDR3 comprises 17 residues. Germline CDR1 reads MGHRA; CDR2 reads YSYEKL. V was clipped by 0 bases and J by 1 base, with 12 bases between them. The CDR3 spells CASSQDPGAENTGELFF. In DNA, the CDR3 is TGCGCCAGCAGCCAAGATCCCGGGGCCGAGAACACCGGGGAGCTGTTTTTT.

This chain uses TRBV9 with TRBJ1-4, with D maybe TRBD1 (6 bases). Germline V gene sequence: CDR1 SGDLS, CDR2 YYNGEE. The CDR3 loop spans 16 amino acids. Trimming cost V 3 bases and J 0 bases, with 12 bases left between them. The DNA of the CDR3 is TGTGCCAGCAGCGGGGGGCGCCTCGCAACTAATGAAAAACTGTTTTTT. Translated, it gives CASSGGRLATNEKLFF.

The chain joins TRBV9 to TRBJ2-1, with 7 positions matching TRBD2. V gave up 4 bases and J gave up 0 bases; unmatched junction bases: 7. Germline V CDR1 and CDR2: SGDLS, YYNGEE. This CDR3 is built from 16 residues. This CDR3 reads CASSPPSGPSYNEQFF. CDR3 sequence (DNA): TGTGCCAGCAGCCCCCCTAGCGGCCCCTCCTACAATGAGCAGTTCTTC.

The chain joins TRBV7-9 to TRBJ2-7; 9 nucleotides align to TRBD1. Germline trimming cut 5 bases from V and 2 bases from J; bases unmatched to any gene: 4. This CDR3 region has 14 residues. Germline V CDR1 and CDR2: SEHNR, FQNEAQ (reference sequence). For the CDR3, the DNA is TGTGCCAGCAGCGCCAGGACAGGGGCCTACGAGCAGTACTTC. This codes for CASSARTGAYEQYF.

V is TRBV9 and J is TRBJ1-5; D unclear. This CDR3 has 15 residues. Trimming shortened V by 0 bases and J by 6 bases, and 13 bases separated the two germline ends. Germline-derived CDR1 and CDR2 are SGDLS and YYNGEE. The CDR3 DNA sequence: TGTGCCAGCAGCGTAGATGGGTCGACGGGTCAGCCCCAGCATTTT. As protein: CASSVDGSTGQPQHF.

The chain employs TRBV27 and TRBJ2-3; no firm D call. Germline V gives CDR1 MNHEY, CDR2 SMNVEV (reference sequence). V was shortened by 6 bases and J by 1 base, with 17 bases between the two germline ends. CDR3 length equals 16 residues. DNA for the CDR3: TGTGCCAGCAGCCCCCTAGGGCCCCTCCGCACAGATACGCAGTATTTT. This codes for CASSPLGPLRTDTQYF.